This T cell receptor (beta chain) was sequenced during a study of cytomegalovirus exposure and HLA in healthy donors (dated by TCRdb to 2015 to 2018). A note on the overall study: In an earlier analysis of about 560 of the donors, 276 Gb of sequence data and 117 million unique TCR beta sequences from approximately 180 million T cells were reported. A later genetic analysis used genome-wide SNP genotypes for about 55% of the 666 donors, treating that subset as a discovery cohort. About 300 gigabases of sequencing data and 78 million or so unique TCR sequences were included in an early release covering roughly 600 HLA-typed donors. Both class I and class II loci were covered by HLA typing, at four-digit resolution. A later analysis re-analyzed previously published TCR beta repertoires from roughly 690 donors and added high-resolution HLA genotyping to study TCR occurrence patterns. To decide whether each TCR beta V gene segment behaved as functional or pseudogenic, an earlier analysis of nearly 600 of the donors relied on high-throughput TCR beta sequencing. About five DR-DQ haplotypes were handled as single units for association and clustering, since linkage in the cohort was strong. All discovery cohort repertoires had been generated using a single sequencing platform. The study combined high-throughput TCR immunosequencing, statistical association of individual TCRs with disease status, and machine learning to predict cytomegalovirus infection status. A separate validation cohort of some 130 different subjects was used in addition to the approximately 670-subject first cohort. Across 398 genotyped donors of the cohort, an average of about 250,000 unique TCR beta nucleotide sequences per donor were sequenced, and roughly 18% of those sequences were non-productive. Typing coverage varied by locus: about 629-630 donors for A, B, C, DRB1 and DQB1; about 520 for DQA1; over 600 for DPA1; under 490 for DPB1. Donor age, sex, ethnicity and CMV serostatus were collected together with the repertoire data. The study was designed to test whether signatures of past pathogen exposure could be identified by cataloging public T cell receptors. Rather than drawing on any new phenotypic data, the later analysis identified candidate immune exposures from TCR beta sequences and the way those sequences occurred across donors. Of the 398 genotyped donors, 80% to 90% were placed in the genetic ancestry cluster associated with self-reported Caucasian donors. The study used immunosequencing to profile the T cell repertoires of several hundred subjects and linked those repertoires to cytomegalovirus serostatus. Study-wide findings and limitations: According to a later analysis, parvovirus B19, influenza, CMV and Epstein-Barr virus appeared linked to several top co-occurrence clusters. The cohort was sequenced for TCR beta chains only, and without alpha or paired-chain data the features that could be detected were limited. A later analysis found that HLA-associated TCR beta chains were more clonally expanded and had lower generation probabilities than equally common non-associated chains. A later genetic analysis associated a missense DCLRE1C variant with V-gene and J-gene trimming of TCR beta chains, and an independent cohort replicated the association. The classifier was reported to diagnose cytomegalovirus status with high specificity and sensitivity in both the original and validation cohorts. In vitro tests confirmed that a few of the cytomegalovirus-associated TCR beta chains recognize cytomegalovirus antigens. Some IMGT-functional V segments, including TRBV6-2 and TRBV6-3, could not be distinguished by the 87-base-pair reads and were therefore excluded. Most TCR sequences were observed very rarely across donors, whereas some public TCRs were present in many individuals. A later genetic analysis reported fewer N-insertions in productive TCRs among donors in an Asian-associated ancestry cluster than the roughly 700-donor mean. A further reported finding was that TCR beta sequences accurately predicted the HLA-A and HLA-B alleles for most subjects in the first cohort. Sequencing depth was assumed to be roughly uniform across donors in the presence/absence analyses, though that assumption may not hold. A total of 164 TCR beta chains were listed by the study as associated with cytomegalovirus. A cluster of highly shared sequence variants was judged likely to represent a technical artifact of the sequencing pipeline. In an earlier analysis of more than 450 of the donors, most TCR beta V segments were observed in productive rearrangements about 87% or about 30% of the time, broadly matching IMGT annotations. Because counts were too low, 15 or so rarely observed V segments, including chromosome 9 orphons, were excluded from the earlier analysis of 587 of the donors. CMV serostatus was the only immune exposure information available for the cohort. HLA typing was unavailable for some donors at each locus, so association tests used only the typed subset. A later analysis found that most CMV-associated TCR beta chains appeared HLA-restricted, with HLA associations seemingly driven largely by CMV exposure. Assigning TCR associations to individual alleles was difficult when HLA alleles, especially DR and DQ, strongly co-occurred. Linkage disequilibrium might explain the correlated functional status among segregating V segments, but an unknown experimental factor could not be ruled out. At a false discovery rate of 0.05, a later analysis linked 16,951 TCR beta sequences to specific HLA alleles. According to a later analysis, TCR association rates differed among HLA loci, with DRB1 alleles showing the most associated TCRs and HLA-C alleles showing the fewest. It was suggested by the authors that the approach could potentially be generalized to other disease states and immunological phenotypes.

The library was produced with the immunoSEQ multiplex PCR assay. For the multiplex PCR, a mixture combining 60 forward primers for TCR Vbeta segments and 13 reverse primers for TCR Jbeta segments was used. The CDR3 region of rearranged TCR beta genes was amplified from genomic DNA with a multiplex PCR assay. Amplified TCR beta libraries were sequenced as 87-base-pair reads on the Illumina HiSeq System. On the authors' methods: A later analysis tallied some 79 million unique TCR beta chains across the 660 or so repertoires, and about 10 million of those chains were shared by two or more donors. Raw reads were error-corrected and collapsed into unique sequences with a nearest-neighbor algorithm that merged closely related sequences to remove PCR and sequencing errors. V, D and J gene segments were assigned by aligning CDR3 sequences to IMGT reference sequences. Each retained sequence needed at least a six-nucleotide match to both a V gene segment and a J gene segment. Rearrangements were called productive when the CDR3 lacked stop codons and stayed in frame with V and J; all others were non-productive. CDR3 was defined according to IMGT convention as the region running from the second conserved V-encoded cysteine to the conserved J-encoded phenylalanine. In an earlier analysis of approximately 590 of the donors, sequences lacking an unambiguous match to a single V gene segment were excluded. In an earlier analysis of approximately 610 of the donors, V segments were called functional above 56.7% productive rearrangements and were called segregating when the between-donor standard deviation exceeded 5%. A statistical classification framework was built for diagnosing cytomegalovirus status from the catalog of TCR beta chain sequences. In a later analysis, TCR nucleotide sequences were compared against IMGT/GENE-DB human TR gene sequences so that V and J genes could be assigned. A later analysis assigned CDR3 sequences and most-parsimonious VDJ recombination scenarios with the TCRdist pipeline. A later analysis defined each TCR beta chain by its CDR3 amino acid sequence plus V-gene family, and excluded reads lacking a unique V-gene family. As a way to deal with suspected cross-contamination and a sequencing artifact, a later analysis dropped 640 or so nucleotide sequences that were highly shared and had low generation probability. A later analysis calculated a clonal expansion index for each public chain from normalized within-repertoire ranks of inferred template counts. Generation probabilities in a later analysis came from a VDJ recombination model fitted to out-of-frame rearrangements, and those results were checked against IGoR. Hypergeometric tests were used in a later analysis to score TCR-TCR, TCR-HLA and TCR-CMV co-occurrence, with a repertoire-size bias correction applied to the TCR pairs. To estimate false discovery rates, a later analysis permuted the HLA or CMV assignments 20 times. In a later analysis, co-occurring TCRs were grouped using DBSCAN, and TCRdist sequence similarity was added for clustering within HLA-allele-positive subsets. Co-occurrence clustering excluded repertoires with fewer than 30,000 or more than 120,000 public chains, plus five with anomalous nucleotide sharing. TCRdb took this table from immuneACCESS and kept in-frame rearrangements with V and J called. Such tables lack part of the clones; where checked against another copy, unresolved V genes explain under half of the gap, and the rest is unexplained. The V and J calls and the clone size are those of that table, but D and trimming were determined from the DNA. Across this sample there are roughly 80,000 clones, with less than 80% seen only once. The top ten hold about 6.9% of the sample.

About this clone: Its antigen is unknown. No qualities accompany the bases; no much larger clone lies one base away.

V has 3 bases trimmed and J has 4 bases trimmed; junction bases matching no gene number 5. The CDR3 sequence holds 15 residues, the cysteine and phenylalanine included. CDR3 DNA is the only sequence kept; it has 45 bases, read in frame from the first base. Per the germline V gene (reference sequence), LNHDA is the CDR1 and SQIVND is the CDR2. The cohort comprised fewer than 750 healthy bone marrow donors. At the time of sampling, all cohort members were nominally healthy, though unrecorded immune exposures were likely present. The donor was CMV seropositive and belonged to the group of 250 to 300 seropositive cohort members. A peripheral blood sample was collected from each donor, and TCR beta sequencing was performed on peripheral blood mononuclear cells. Genomic DNA was extracted from the blood cell samples with the Qiagen DNeasy Blood Extraction Kit.

This TCR derives from a woman aged 45-59 years in good health and CMV-seropositive. Sequenced sample: PBMCs. The V gene is TRBV19 and the J gene is TRBJ1-5; TRBD1 aligns with 8 central bases. The CDR3 region: CASSMVGQGNQPQHF. In nucleotide form, the sequence is TGTGCCAGTAGTATGGTCGGACAGGGAAATCAGCCCCAGCATTTT.